This TCR beta chain emerged from a study of glioma-infiltrating T cells. This CDR3 has 16 amino acids. Trimming shortened V by 4 bases and J by 0 bases, and 19 bases separated the two germline ends. The germline CDR1 and CDR2 sequences are SQVTM and ANQGSEA. Using RNA template, CDR3s of TCR alpha and beta were amplified with iRepertoire arm-PCR. TCRdb used MiXCR to reprocess the multiplex PCR reads, holding one entry per CDR3 protein. The data show about 94,000 distinct CDR3 sequences, 20% to 25% seen once. Sequenced material: glioma tissue, nonneoplastic brain tissue, or PBMCs (not recorded which). The chain is built from TRBV29-1 and TRBJ2-7; D possibly corresponds to TRBD1 (6 bases). The sequence was obtained from a human donor with low-grade glioma or glioblastoma, undergoing nonglioma brain surgery, or in good health (not recorded which). The CDR3 DNA reads as TGCAGCGTTGCGGGGTCGGGGACAAGTATCTCCTACGAGCAGTACTTC. Its protein product is CSVAGSGTSISYEQYF.